The sequence of this T cell receptor (beta chain) was determined in a study of STAT3 mutations in large granular lymphocyte leukemia. Overall study context: Roughly half of the longitudinally sequenced T-LGLL patients carried detectable canonical activating STAT3 mutations. Study findings and constraints: Samples missed the first appearance of the clone. All newly emerging clones after therapy were STAT3 wild type. Every T-LGLL patient had at least one immunodominant TCRbeta clonotype.

This CDR3 has 15 residues. Trimming removed 3 bases from V and 5 bases from J; junction bases left unmatched: 7. CDR1 and CDR2 from the germline V gene are KGHSH and LQKENI. Method: immunoSEQ multiplex PCR; TCRdb's copy keeps in-frame clones and lacks some. This table holds approximately 13,000 clones, over 70% found once. For this clone: Its target is unknown.

The receptor was isolated from a man between 60 and 75 years old with T-cell large granular lymphocyte leukemia. Some clones in this sample may be carry-over from other donors' samples. The source material was peripheral blood mononuclear cells. This chain joins TRBV18 and TRBJ2-3, with 8 bases fitting TRBD2. CDR3 region: CASSPPGGIGDTQYF. CDR3 in DNA: TGTGCCAGCTCACCGCCGGGGGGGATCGGAGATACGCAGTATTTT.